A selection of T cell receptor beta chains follows, all from one sample in a study of blood T cell repertoires in COVID-19. Here immunoSEQ multiplex PCR was the method, and the copy in TCRdb shows in-frame clones only, minus some. Counted here are 270,000 or so clones, less than 85% occurring once; the ten biggest clones make up roughly 3.1%. Source material: peripheral blood. Every receptor here comes from a woman younger than 30 with acute or convalescent COVID-19. The CDR3 runs from the conserved cysteine through the conserved F or W. Each record gives: J gene, V gene, CDR3 protein.

j_call: TRBJ2-2; v_call: TRBV4-2; cdr3_aa: CASSQVRDSYTGELFF
j_call: TRBJ1-2; v_call: TRBV6-1; cdr3_aa: CASSERHGIYGYTF
j_call: TRBJ1-5; v_call: TRBV28; cdr3_aa: CASSFPRINQPQHF
j_call: TRBJ2-7; v_call: TRBV30; cdr3_aa: CAWGRSYEQYF
j_call: TRBJ2-1; v_call: TRBV30; cdr3_aa: CAWSVLILSRGRDNEQFF
j_call: TRBJ2-7; v_call: TRBV13; cdr3_aa: CASSSELAGGREQYF
j_call: TRBJ2-7; v_call: TRBV28; cdr3_aa: CASSLLSGKRYEQYF
j_call: TRBJ1-1; v_call: TRBV30; cdr3_aa: CAWSAYSRAFF
j_call: TRBJ1-1; v_call: TRBV2; cdr3_aa: CASRRGTGGTEAFF
j_call: TRBJ2-7; v_call: TRBV11-2; cdr3_aa: CASSLRTGQGIGEQYF
j_call: TRBJ1-2; v_call: TRBV12-3/TRBV12-4; cdr3_aa: CASSSRYGYTF
j_call: TRBJ2-7; v_call: TRBV6-5; cdr3_aa: CASSTSGITSYEQYF
j_call: TRBJ1-1; v_call: TRBV19; cdr3_aa: CASSIDTGKAEAFF
j_call: TRBJ2-2; v_call: TRBV24-1; cdr3_aa: CATSDLLAGGKNTGELFF
j_call: TRBJ2-5; v_call: TRBV18; cdr3_aa: CASSDRPGQETQYF
j_call: TRBJ1-1; v_call: TRBV7-2; cdr3_aa: CASSLVQGKNTEAFF
j_call: TRBJ2-5; v_call: TRBV12-3/TRBV12-4; cdr3_aa: CASAGGQTQYF
j_call: TRBJ2-2; v_call: TRBV5-1; cdr3_aa: CASKDSDTHTGELFF
j_call: TRBJ1-6; v_call: TRBV6-5; cdr3_aa: CASSYWGDNSPLHF
j_call: TRBJ1-5; v_call: TRBV30; cdr3_aa: CAWSFGTGLRQPQHF
j_call: TRBJ2-3; v_call: TRBV6-1; cdr3_aa: CASSEGATDTQYF
j_call: TRBJ2-7; v_call: TRBV6-5; cdr3_aa: CASSYSHNENYEQYF
j_call: TRBJ1-5; v_call: TRBV30; cdr3_aa: CAWSWTGGQPQHF
j_call: TRBJ1-4; v_call: TRBV11-2; cdr3_aa: CASSYLFGEKLFF
j_call: TRBJ2-5; v_call: TRBV29-1; cdr3_aa: CSVHKLAQETQYF
j_call: TRBJ2-1; v_call: TRBV7-9; cdr3_aa: CASSLFAAPYNEQFF
j_call: TRBJ1-1; v_call: TRBV19; cdr3_aa: CASSITYANTEAFF
j_call: TRBJ2-1; v_call: TRBV7-3; cdr3_aa: CASSREGGAYNEQFF
j_call: TRBJ2-3; v_call: TRBV3-1/TRBV3-2; cdr3_aa: CASSLTSGADTQYF
j_call: TRBJ2-2; v_call: TRBV5-1; cdr3_aa: CASSFLGAGELFF
j_call: TRBJ1-4; v_call: TRBV3-1/TRBV3-2; cdr3_aa: CASSPGHVDSNEKLFF
j_call: TRBJ1-1; v_call: TRBV3-1/TRBV3-2; cdr3_aa: CASSQVVGGNTEAFF
j_call: TRBJ1-1; v_call: TRBV7-8; cdr3_aa: CASSRAGQGRAEAFF
j_call: TRBJ2-1; v_call: TRBV7-3; cdr3_aa: CASSFGTSGTNEQFF
j_call: TRBJ2-3; v_call: TRBV12-3/TRBV12-4; cdr3_aa: CAITRGAEDTQYF
j_call: TRBJ2-7; v_call: TRBV6-5; cdr3_aa: CASRKQGSDEQYF
j_call: TRBJ1-1; v_call: TRBV5-1; cdr3_aa: CASSLAGEGRGSAFF
j_call: TRBJ2-7; v_call: TRBV7-2; cdr3_aa: CASTSAGGPSYEQYF
j_call: TRBJ1-1; v_call: TRBV27; cdr3_aa: CASSFTGVNTEAFF
j_call: TRBJ2-7; v_call: TRBV27; cdr3_aa: CASSFSPPYEQYF
j_call: TRBJ1-5; v_call: TRBV27; cdr3_aa: CASSTGQNQPQHF
j_call: TRBJ1-6; v_call: TRBV27; cdr3_aa: CASSLQMGSPLHF
j_call: TRBJ2-1; v_call: TRBV6-2/TRBV6-3; cdr3_aa: CASSYINEQFF
j_call: TRBJ2-7; v_call: TRBV12-3/TRBV12-4; cdr3_aa: CASSFRGYEQYF
j_call: TRBJ2-2; v_call: TRBV11-3; cdr3_aa: CASSLESRVAGGSAGELFF
j_call: TRBJ2-1; v_call: TRBV10-1; cdr3_aa: CASSAVSKSSYNEQFF
j_call: TRBJ2-3; v_call: TRBV18; cdr3_aa: CASSPPASGSHTQYF
j_call: TRBJ2-1; v_call: TRBV5-1; cdr3_aa: CASSLGTGAYGEQFF
j_call: TRBJ2-3; v_call: TRBV19; cdr3_aa: CASSILAGGTDTQYF
j_call: TRBJ2-7; v_call: TRBV3-1/TRBV3-2; cdr3_aa: CASSQGLAGKQYF
j_call: TRBJ2-7; v_call: TRBV1; cdr3_aa: CTSSPKEVPGRSYEQYF
j_call: TRBJ2-1; v_call: TRBV2; cdr3_aa: CASRGLAAYNEQFF
j_call: TRBJ1-1; v_call: TRBV27; cdr3_aa: CASNSLWGVNTEAFF
j_call: TRBJ1-3; v_call: TRBV6-5; cdr3_aa: CASQRNRAGGNTIYF
j_call: TRBJ2-3; v_call: TRBV21-1; cdr3_aa: CASSKVVSLAGPDTQYF
j_call: TRBJ2-5; v_call: TRBV14; cdr3_aa: CASSRKARQGAWETQYF
j_call: TRBJ2-1; v_call: TRBV7-2; cdr3_aa: CASSSDTFNEQFF